The entry below gives a single TCR beta chain sequence along with its context. The target antigen is unknown. This entry is derived from a study of cytomegalovirus exposure and HLA in healthy donors. General study points: The authors confirmed in vitro that a few CMV-associated chains were specific for CMV antigens. According to the study, 150 to 200 TCR beta chains were cytomegalovirus-associated.

Produced via immunoSEQ multiplex PCR; TCRdb's table is partial and in-frame only. The table includes over 200,000 clones, 83% detected once. Losses at the gene ends were 5 bases for V and 3 bases for J; bases not matched to a gene: 9. Germline V lookup: CDR1 SEHNR, CDR2 FQNEAQ (reference sequence). This CDR3 spans 15 amino acids. The origin of this receptor is a woman aged 18-29 years in good health and CMV-seronegative. The sequenced material came from PBMCs. The chain uses TRBV7-9 and TRBJ1-1; 7 nucleotides align to TRBD1. The CDR3 region has the DNA TGTGCCAGCAGCGCGGTACAGGGGCCGCACACTGAAGCTTTCTTT. Its protein product is CASSAVQGPHTEAFF.